Listed below are T cell receptor beta chains from one sample, sequenced in a study of blood T cell repertoires in COVID-19. The table came from immunoSEQ multiplex PCR; TCRdb's copy has only in-frame clones and leaves some out. The sample has about 310,000 clones; around 90% are singletons. The sequenced sample consisted of peripheral blood. Source of these receptors: a man in his fifties with active or convalescent COVID-19. Each CDR3 is given with its conserved first and last residue. The order of the fields is V gene, J gene, D gene, clone size, CDR3 protein, CDR3 DNA. D genes are given only for firm matches. Only part of the rows carry a size: once, few, many, or a class if the clone is expanded.

TRBV6-5	TRBJ1-1	.	.	CASKDWPVGAFF	TGTGCCAGCAAGGACTGGCCTGTTGGAGCTTTCTTT
TRBV27	TRBJ2-1	.	.	CASSFNFRGSYNEQFF	TGTGCCAGCAGTTTCAATTTTAGGGGATCCTACAATGAGCAGTTCTTC
TRBV10-3	TRBJ1-2	.	.	CAISESQNYYGYTF	TGTGCCATCAGTGAGTCCCAAAACTACTATGGCTACACCTTC
TRBV9	TRBJ2-2	TRBD2	.	CASSPRSTSEAGELFF	TGTGCCAGCAGCCCCCGATCCACTAGCGAAGCCGGGGAGCTGTTTTTT
TRBV5-4	TRBJ1-4	TRBD1	once	CASSIKTGQGNEKLFF	TGTGCCAGCAGCATAAAAACGGGACAGGGTAATGAAAAACTGTTTTTT
TRBV28	TRBJ1-5	TRBD1	.	CASSLGGQSNQPQHF	TGTGCCAGCAGTTTAGGGGGACAGAGCAATCAGCCCCAGCATTTT
TRBV3-1/TRBV3-2	TRBJ2-7	TRBD1	.	CASSQNPGQGDAYF	TGTGCCAGCAGCCAAAACCCGGGACAGGGGGACGCGTACTTC
TRBV28	TRBJ1-2	TRBD1	.	CASRAGGGWDYGYTF	TGTGCCAGCCGGGCAGGGGGCGGGTGGGACTATGGCTACACCTTC
TRBV4-2	TRBJ1-2	.	.	CASSQDSVRSKGYTF	TGTGCCAGCAGCCAAGATTCGGTGAGGTCGAAGGGCTACACCTTC
TRBV10-3	TRBJ2-7	.	few	CAISVGSSYEQYF	TGTGCCATCAGTGTTGGGAGTTCCTACGAGCAGTACTTC
TRBV29-1	TRBJ2-7	.	.	CSVLEISYEQYF	TGCAGCGTCCTGGAGATCTCCTACGAGCAGTACTTC
TRBV5-1	TRBJ1-4	.	.	CASSPQGPTNEKLFF	TGCGCCAGCAGTCCACAGGGCCCAACTAATGAAAAACTGTTTTTT
TRBV30	TRBJ1-2	TRBD1	few	CAWFRDRPYGYTF	TGTGCCTGGTTCCGGGACAGACCCTATGGCTACACCTTC
TRBV6-2/TRBV6-3	TRBJ1-4	TRBD1	.	CASSSEGQGLWEKLFF	TGTGCCAGCAGTTCCGAGGGACAGGGTCTTTGGGAAAAACTGTTTTTT
TRBV30	TRBJ1-6	.	.	CAWSVQGNSPLHF	TGTGCCTGGAGTGTCCAGGGGAATTCACCCCTCCACTTT
TRBV10-3	TRBJ2-1	.	.	CAIDAGKYNEQFF	TGTGCCATTGATGCGGGAAAATACAATGAGCAGTTCTTC
TRBV9	TRBJ2-7	.	.	CASSVGQDYEQYF	TGTGCCAGCAGCGTAGGCCAGGACTACGAGCAGTACTTC
TRBV6-6	TRBJ2-7	.	.	CASRSTGSYEQYF	TGTGCCAGTAGATCGACAGGATCCTACGAGCAGTACTTC
TRBV5-1	TRBJ2-1	.	.	CASSLEGDHGEQFF	TGCGCCAGCAGCTTGGAGGGGGATCACGGTGAGCAGTTCTTC
TRBV7-6	TRBJ2-5	TRBD2	once	CASTGAGRETQYF	TGTGCCAGCACCGGAGCGGGGAGGGAGACCCAGTACTTC
TRBV11-2	TRBJ2-7	.	.	CASSFSTPIYEQYF	TGTGCCAGCAGCTTCTCCACCCCTATATACGAGCAGTACTTC
TRBV20-1	TRBJ1-1	.	.	CSASDTEAFF	TGCAGTGCTTCTGACACTGAAGCTTTCTTT
TRBV28	TRBJ2-1	TRBD2	.	CASSLTRLAGRSSYNEQFF	TGTGCCAGCAGTTTAACCCGACTAGCGGGGAGGAGCTCCTACAATGAGCAGTTCTTC
TRBV27	TRBJ2-7	TRBD1	.	CASSRQGGFYEQYF	TGTGCCAGCAGTCGACAGGGGGGGTTCTACGAGCAGTACTTC
TRBV10-3	TRBJ1-2	.	.	CATLSTANYGYTF	TGTGCCACCCTATCGACAGCTAACTATGGCTACACCTTC
TRBV19	TRBJ1-1	.	few	CASSAGRDPNTEAFF	TGTGCCAGTAGCGCCGGGAGGGACCCGAACACTGAAGCTTTCTTT
TRBV5-6	TRBJ2-1	.	.	CASSRRRDNEQFF	TGTGCCAGCAGCCGTCGGAGAGACAATGAGCAGTTCTTC